The rows below give T cell receptor beta chains drawn from one sample of a study of regulatory T cells in long-lasting Graves disease. One entry per CDR3 protein, called by TCRdb with MiXCR from the multiplex PCR reads. Here the sample spans about 470,000 distinct CDR3 sequences, about a fifth being singletons. The material sequenced was peripheral blood mononuclear cells (PBMCs), taken when the disease was refractory, from a patient treated with antithyroid drugs. These receptors all stem from a female donor with Graves disease. The CDR3 runs from the conserved cysteine through the conserved F or W. A D gene is named only where the DNA matches it firmly. Clone size is stated in some rows and not others, as once, few, many or a class when expanded.

TRBV20-1	.	.	TRBJ2-7	TGCAGTGCTAAGGAGACCGAGGAGCAGTACTTC	CSAKETEEQYF
TRBV28	TRBD1	.	TRBJ2-7	TGTGCCAGCACCATCATGGACAGGGGGAGTGAGCAGTACTTC	CASTIMDRGSEQYF
TRBV7-2	TRBD2	.	TRBJ2-7	TGTGCCAGCAGCTTAGGGGCTCGGCTAGCGGGAGCCTACGAGCAGTACTTC	CASSLGARLAGAYEQYF
TRBV2	.	many	TRBJ1-4	TGTGCCAGCAGTCCCTCGACTCGGGGTGCCAAAAGACTGTTTTTT	CASSPSTRGAKRLFF
TRBV6-1	.	many	TRBJ1-1	TGTGCCAGCAACCCTTCGGGGAGGGCCACTGAAGCTTTCTTT	CASNPSGRATEAFF
TRBV7-2	.	many	TRBJ1-5	TGTGCCAGCAGCTTAGTACCGAATAGCAATCAGCCCCAGCATTTT	CASSLVPNSNQPQHF
TRBV20-1	TRBD2	few	TRBJ2-3	TGCAGTGCTACCTGGACTAGCGGGGACACGGATACGCAGTATTTT	CSATWTSGDTDTQYF
TRBV5-4	.	.	TRBJ2-5	TGTGCCAGCAGCTTGATGACAACTCAAGAGACCCAGTACTTC	CASSLMTTQETQYF
TRBV29-1	.	many	TRBJ2-7	TGCAGCGTTGGTGACGGTCCCTACGAGCAGTACTTC	CSVGDGPYEQYF
TRBV6-4	.	many	TRBJ2-3	TGTGCCAGCAGTGCTAGCGGCACAGATACGCAGTATTTT	CASSASGTDTQYF
TRBV6-2/TRBV6-3	.	.	TRBJ2-1	TGTGCCAGCAGCGACGCGGCGGGCGGGTGGGCTAATGAGCAGTTCTTC	CASSDAAGGWANEQFF
TRBV13	TRBD2	.	TRBJ2-2	TGTGCCAGCACGCTGAGGCGGGAGGCCGGGGAGCTGTTTTTT	CASTLRREAGELFF
TRBV5-6	TRBD2	few	TRBJ2-7	TGTGCCAGCACCCTCGGACTAGCGGGAGGGGTATACGAGCAGTACTTC	CASTLGLAGGVYEQYF
TRBV9	.	few	TRBJ2-6	TGTGCCAGCAGCGTAGCGGTAGGATTCTCTGGGGCCAACGTCCTGACTTTC	CASSVAVGFSGANVLTF
TRBV20-1	TRBD2	few	TRBJ2-3	TGCAGTGCTAGAGAGCGGGAGTCACCCACAGATACGCAGTATTTT	CSARERESPTDTQYF
TRBV11-2	TRBD1	.	TRBJ1-3	TGTGCCAGCAGCCCGACCAGGGGGCTCGGAAACACCATATATTTT	CASSPTRGLGNTIYF
TRBV6-1	.	many	TRBJ1-2	TGTGCCAGCAGTGTGGAGAGAACGTATGGCTACACCTTC	CASSVERTYGYTF
TRBV10-2	.	few	TRBJ1-2	TGCGCCAGCAGTGCGTTGTCCGACTATGGCTACACCTTC	CASSALSDYGYTF
TRBV29-1	.	many	TRBJ2-7	TGCAGCGTTGAAGACGGGTCGGGACACAACTACGAGCAGTACTTC	CSVEDGSGHNYEQYF
TRBV19	TRBD1	few	TRBJ2-2	TGTGCCAGTAGTATAAGGACAGGGTCGGTCACCGGGGAGCTGTTTTTT	CASSIRTGSVTGELFF
TRBV29-1	TRBD2	.	TRBJ2-7	TGCAGCGTTGGACTAGCGAACTCCTACGAGCAGTACTTC	CSVGLANSYEQYF
TRBV28	TRBD2	many	TRBJ2-7	TGTGCCAGCAGTATGACTAGCGGAGCGTCCTACGAGCAGTACTTC	CASSMTSGASYEQYF
TRBV3-1	TRBD2	.	TRBJ2-7	TGTGCCAGCAGCTCTCGCATGGGACTAGCGGGAGTCTTCGAGCAGTACTTC	CASSSRMGLAGVFEQYF
TRBV6-1	TRBD1	few	TRBJ1-1	TGTGCCAGCAGTGAGTCTGGGACAGGTCTCTATCGGGACACTGAAGCTTTCTTT	CASSESGTGLYRDTEAFF
TRBV25-1	TRBD1	.	TRBJ2-2	TGTGCCAGCAGTGAATTAAGGGGACAGGGAAGGACCGGGGAGCTGCTTTTT	CASSELRGQGRTGELLF
TRBV7-3	TRBD1	.	TRBJ1-1	TGTGCCAGCAGGGGGGCAGGGGGCGAAACTGAAGCTTTCTTT	CASRGAGGETEAFF
TRBV5-4	.	few	TRBJ2-2	TGTGCCAGCAGCTCGGGGGCGGCCGGGGAGCTGTTTTTT	CASSSGAAGELFF
TRBV28	.	many	TRBJ1-5	TGTGCCAGCAGTTTATGGCAGGGAGGGGTGCCCCAGCATTTT	CASSLWQGGVPQHF
TRBV28	.	many	TRBJ2-7	TGTGCCAGCAGTTTACAACAGGGTCCGACCTACGAGCAGTACTTC	CASSLQQGPTYEQYF
TRBV5-1	.	many	TRBJ1-1	TGTGCCAGCAGCTTGGAGGAGGGAGGCACTGAAGCTTTCTTT	CASSLEEGGTEAFF
TRBV2	.	many	TRBJ2-7	TGTGCCAGCAGTGAATCCTCGACAGTATACGAGCAGTACTTC	CASSESSTVYEQYF
TRBV28	.	many	TRBJ1-1	TGTGCCAGCAGTTCAACAAATAGCGAAGCTTTCTTT	CASSSTNSEAFF
TRBV7-9	TRBD2	.	TRBJ2-7	TGTGCCAGCAGCGGACTAGCGGGAGGTACCTACGAGCAGTACTTC	CASSGLAGGTYEQYF
TRBV7-3	.	few	TRBJ2-2	TGTGCCAGCAGCCCCCAAGGGAACACCGGGGAGCTGTTTTTT	CASSPQGNTGELFF
TRBV5-1	TRBD2	.	TRBJ2-1	TGCGCCAGCATTGGACTAGCGGGAGACAATGAGCAGTTCTTC	CASIGLAGDNEQFF
TRBV3-1	.	few	TRBJ1-2	TGTGCCAGCAGCCAAGATCAACCTAGTTATTTACGATATGGCTACACCTTC	CASSQDQPSYLRYGYTF
TRBV28	.	.	TRBJ2-1	TGTGCCAGCAGTTTTTACAGGGGAGGCTCCTACAATGAGCAGTTCTTC	CASSFYRGGSYNEQFF
TRBV2	.	many	TRBJ1-1	TGTGCCAGCAGTGTTATAGGGAAGAACACTGAAGCTTTCTTT	CASSVIGKNTEAFF
TRBV6-1	.	few	TRBJ2-2	TGTGCCAGCGAAGGGGGGGGGCTCGGGGAGCTGTTTTTT	CASEGGGLGELFF
TRBV28	.	.	TRBJ1-3	TGTGCCAGCAGTTTATCAGCCCCTGGCAACACCATATATTTT	CASSLSAPGNTIYF
TRBV20-1	TRBD2	many	TRBJ2-4	TGCAGTGCCCCCCGGACTAGCGGAAACATTCAGTACTTC	CSAPRTSGNIQYF